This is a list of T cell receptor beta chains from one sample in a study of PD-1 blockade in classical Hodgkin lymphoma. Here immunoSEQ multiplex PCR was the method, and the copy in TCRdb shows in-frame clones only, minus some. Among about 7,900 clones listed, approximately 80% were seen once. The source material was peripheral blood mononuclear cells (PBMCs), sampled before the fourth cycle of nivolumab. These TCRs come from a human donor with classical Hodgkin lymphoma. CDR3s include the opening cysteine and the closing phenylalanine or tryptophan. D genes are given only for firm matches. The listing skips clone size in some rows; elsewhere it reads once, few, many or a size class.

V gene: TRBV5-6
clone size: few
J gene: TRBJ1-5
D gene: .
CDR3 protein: CASSLSGVLQPQHF
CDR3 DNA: TGTGCCAGCAGCTTGTCGGGGGTTCTTCAGCCCCAGCATTTT

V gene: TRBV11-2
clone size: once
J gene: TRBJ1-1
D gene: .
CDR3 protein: CASTPGPANTEAFF
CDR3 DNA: TGTGCCAGCACCCCGGGGCCAGCGAACACTGAAGCTTTCTTT

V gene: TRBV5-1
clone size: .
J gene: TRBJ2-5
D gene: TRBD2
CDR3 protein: CASSKGLAQETQYF
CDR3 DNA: TGCGCCAGCAGCAAGGGACTAGCGCAAGAGACCCAGTACTTC

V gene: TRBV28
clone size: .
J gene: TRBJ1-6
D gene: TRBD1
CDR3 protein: CASSPHTGVSNSPLHF
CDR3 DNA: TGTGCCAGCAGTCCGCACACAGGGGTTTCTAATTCACCCCTCCACTTT

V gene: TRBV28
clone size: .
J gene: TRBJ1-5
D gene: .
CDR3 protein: CASMRIGISLNQPQHF
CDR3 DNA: TGTGCCAGCATGCGGATAGGGATTTCTCTCAATCAGCCCCAGCATTTT

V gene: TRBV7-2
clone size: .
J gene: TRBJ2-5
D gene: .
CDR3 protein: CASSGVLVWETQYF
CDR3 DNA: TGTGCCAGCAGCGGGGTTCTCGTCTGGGAGACCCAGTACTTC

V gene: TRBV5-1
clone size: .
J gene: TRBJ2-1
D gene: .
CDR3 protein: CASSYRQGIPYNEQFF
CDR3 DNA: TGCGCCAGCAGCTACCGCCAGGGTATACCCTACAATGAGCAGTTCTTC

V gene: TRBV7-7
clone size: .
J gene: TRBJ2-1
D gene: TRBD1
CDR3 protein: CASSLGGASYNEQFF
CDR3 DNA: TGTGCTAGCAGCCTAGGGGGCGCCTCCTACAATGAGCAGTTCTTC

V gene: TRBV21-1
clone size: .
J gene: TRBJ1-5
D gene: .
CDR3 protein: CASSPPVGAGNQPQHF
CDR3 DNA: .

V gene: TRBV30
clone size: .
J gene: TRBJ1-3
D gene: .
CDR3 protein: CAWSREEAGNTIYF
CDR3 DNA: TGTGCCTGGAGTCGGGAAGAAGCTGGAAACACCATATATTTT

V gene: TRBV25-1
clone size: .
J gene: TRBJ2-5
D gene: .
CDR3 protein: CASSKGPTTSFVQTQYF
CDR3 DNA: TGTGCCAGCAGTAAAGGCCCTACGACTAGTTTCGTCCAGACCCAGTACTTC

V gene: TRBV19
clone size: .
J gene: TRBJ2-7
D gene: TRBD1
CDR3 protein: CASSIAAGGYEQYF
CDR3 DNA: TGTGCCAGTAGTATTGCGGCAGGGGGCTACGAGCAGTACTTC

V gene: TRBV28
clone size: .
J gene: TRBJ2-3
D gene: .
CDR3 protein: CASRLPPTDTQYF
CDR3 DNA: TGTGCCAGCAGACTCCCCCCGACAGATACGCAGTATTTT

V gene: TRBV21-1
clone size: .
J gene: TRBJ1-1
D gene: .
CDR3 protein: CASSKARGRGKGTEAFF
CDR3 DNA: TGTGCCAGCAGCAAAGCGCGAGGCAGGGGTAAGGGCACTGAAGCTTTCTTT

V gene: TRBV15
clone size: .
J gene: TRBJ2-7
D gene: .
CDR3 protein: CATSRRAGGSEQYF
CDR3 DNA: TGTGCCACCAGCAGGAGGGCGGGCGGCTCCGAGCAGTACTTC

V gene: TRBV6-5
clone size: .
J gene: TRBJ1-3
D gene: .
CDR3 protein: CASSRGGGLGNTIYF
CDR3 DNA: TGTGCCAGCAGTCGAGGGGGGGGGCTTGGAAACACCATATATTTT

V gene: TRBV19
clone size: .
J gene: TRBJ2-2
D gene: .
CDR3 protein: CASSPTGNTGELFF
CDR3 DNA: TGTGCCAGTAGTCCCACCGGGAATACCGGGGAGCTGTTTTTT

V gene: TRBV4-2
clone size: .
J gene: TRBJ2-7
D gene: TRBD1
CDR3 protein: CASSQAPDRRPSYEQYF
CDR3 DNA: TGTGCCAGCAGCCAAGCCCCGGACAGGAGACCCTCCTACGAGCAGTACTTC

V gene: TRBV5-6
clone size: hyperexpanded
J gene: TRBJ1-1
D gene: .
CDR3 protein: CASSLMTIAEAFF
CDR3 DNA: TGTGCCAGCAGCTTAATGACCATCGCTGAAGCTTTCTTT

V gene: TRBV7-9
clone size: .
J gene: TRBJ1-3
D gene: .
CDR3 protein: CASSRGQGGNTIYF
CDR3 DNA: TGTGCCAGCAGCCGGGGCCAGGGAGGAAACACCATATATTTT

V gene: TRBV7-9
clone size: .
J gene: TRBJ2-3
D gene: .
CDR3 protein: CASSPVGASNTDTQYF
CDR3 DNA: TGTGCCAGCAGCCCCGTGGGGGCTTCTAACACAGATACGCAGTATTTT

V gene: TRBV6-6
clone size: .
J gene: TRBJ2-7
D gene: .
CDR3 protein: CASSYPDGIYEQYF
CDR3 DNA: TGTGCCAGCAGTTACCCCGACGGAATTTACGAGCAGTACTTC

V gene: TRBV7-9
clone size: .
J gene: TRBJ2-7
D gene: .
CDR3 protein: CASSLYPLSTYEQYF
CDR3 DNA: TGTGCCAGCAGCTTATACCCCTTGTCGACCTACGAGCAGTACTTC

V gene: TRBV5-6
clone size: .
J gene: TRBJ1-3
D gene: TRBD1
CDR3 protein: CASSLAGTGTRNTIYF
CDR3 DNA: TGTGCCAGCAGCTTGGCCGGGACAGGTACGAGAAACACCATATATTTT

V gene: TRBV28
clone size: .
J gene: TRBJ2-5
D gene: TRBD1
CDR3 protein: CASSSLWDRLQETQYF
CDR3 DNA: TGTGCCAGCAGCTCACTCTGGGACAGACTCCAAGAGACCCAGTACTTC

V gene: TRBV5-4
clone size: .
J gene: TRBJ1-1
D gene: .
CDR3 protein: CASSVGAGKNTEAFF
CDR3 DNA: TGTGCCAGCAGCGTCGGAGCGGGAAAGAACACTGAAGCTTTCTTT

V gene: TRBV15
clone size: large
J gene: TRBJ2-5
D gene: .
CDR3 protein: CATSSSAGETQYF
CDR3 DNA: TGTGCCACCAGCAGCTCAGCGGGAGAGACCCAGTACTTC

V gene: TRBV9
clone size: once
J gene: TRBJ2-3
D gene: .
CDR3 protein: CASSVGSDTQYF
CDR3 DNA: TGTGCCAGCAGCGTAGGCTCAGATACGCAGTATTTT

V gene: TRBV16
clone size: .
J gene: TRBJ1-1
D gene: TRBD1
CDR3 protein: CASSQSRTGGDTEAFF
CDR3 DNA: TGTGCCAGCAGCCAATCCCGGACAGGCGGAGACACTGAAGCTTTCTTT

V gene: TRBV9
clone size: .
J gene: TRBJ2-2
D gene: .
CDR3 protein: CASSHGRTGELFF
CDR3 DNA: TGTGCCAGCAGCCACGGCCGCACCGGGGAGCTGTTTTTT

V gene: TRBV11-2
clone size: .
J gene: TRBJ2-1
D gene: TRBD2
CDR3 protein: CASSGLAGGYHEQFF
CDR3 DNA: TGTGCCAGCAGCGGACTAGCGGGAGGGTACCATGAGCAGTTCTTC

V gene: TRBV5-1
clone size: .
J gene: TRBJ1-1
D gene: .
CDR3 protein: CASSLGDISNTEAFF
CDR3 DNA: TGCGCCAGCAGCTTGGGGGACATATCGAACACTGAAGCTTTCTTT

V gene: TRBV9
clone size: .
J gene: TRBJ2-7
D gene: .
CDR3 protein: CASSVAAGFSYEQYF
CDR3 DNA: TGTGCCAGCAGCGTAGCGGCAGGGTTTTCGTACGAGCAGTACTTC

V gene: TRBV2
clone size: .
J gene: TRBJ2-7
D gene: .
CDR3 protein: CASSSQGGEIYEQYF
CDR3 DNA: TGTGCCAGCAGTTCCCAGGGGGGGGAGATCTACGAGCAGTACTTC

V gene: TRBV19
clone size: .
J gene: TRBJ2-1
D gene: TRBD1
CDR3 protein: CASSRQGNEQFF
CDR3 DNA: TGTGCCAGTAGTCGACAGGGGAATGAGCAGTTCTTC

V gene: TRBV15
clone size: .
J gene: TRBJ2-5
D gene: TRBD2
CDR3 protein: CATSDGLVQETQYF
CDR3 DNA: TGTGCCACCAGCGATGGACTAGTTCAAGAGACCCAGTACTTC

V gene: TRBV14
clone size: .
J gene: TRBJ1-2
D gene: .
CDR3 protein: CASSQTPSANYGYTF
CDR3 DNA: TGTGCCAGCAGCCAAACCCCATCGGCCAACTATGGCTACACCTTC

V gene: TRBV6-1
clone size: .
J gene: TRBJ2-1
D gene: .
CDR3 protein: CASSEVNWGEQFF
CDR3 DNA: TGTGCCAGCAGTGAAGTGAATTGGGGTGAGCAGTTCTTC

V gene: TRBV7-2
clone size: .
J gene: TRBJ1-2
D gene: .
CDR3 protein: CASSFDIQANYGYTF
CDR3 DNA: TGTGCCAGCAGCTTCGACATCCAAGCTAACTATGGCTACACCTTC

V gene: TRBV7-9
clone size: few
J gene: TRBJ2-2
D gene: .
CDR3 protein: CASSSAGNTGELFF
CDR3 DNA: TGTGCCAGCAGCTCCGCTGGGAACACCGGGGAGCTGTTTTTT

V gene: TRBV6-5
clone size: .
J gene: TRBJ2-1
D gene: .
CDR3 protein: CASSAFISYNEQFF
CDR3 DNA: TGTGCCAGCAGTGCGTTCATATCCTACAATGAGCAGTTCTTC

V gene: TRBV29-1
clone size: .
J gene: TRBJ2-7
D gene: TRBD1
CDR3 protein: CSARTGVNEQYF
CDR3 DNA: TGCAGCGCCCGGACAGGGGTGAACGAGCAGTACTTC

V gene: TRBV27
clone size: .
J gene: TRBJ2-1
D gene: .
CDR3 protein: CASSGTYNEQFF
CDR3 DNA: TGTGCCAGCAGTGGAACCTACAATGAGCAGTTCTTC

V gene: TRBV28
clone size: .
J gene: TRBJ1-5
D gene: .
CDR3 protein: CASRDINQPQHF
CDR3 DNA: TGTGCCAGCCGGGACATCAATCAGCCCCAGCATTTT